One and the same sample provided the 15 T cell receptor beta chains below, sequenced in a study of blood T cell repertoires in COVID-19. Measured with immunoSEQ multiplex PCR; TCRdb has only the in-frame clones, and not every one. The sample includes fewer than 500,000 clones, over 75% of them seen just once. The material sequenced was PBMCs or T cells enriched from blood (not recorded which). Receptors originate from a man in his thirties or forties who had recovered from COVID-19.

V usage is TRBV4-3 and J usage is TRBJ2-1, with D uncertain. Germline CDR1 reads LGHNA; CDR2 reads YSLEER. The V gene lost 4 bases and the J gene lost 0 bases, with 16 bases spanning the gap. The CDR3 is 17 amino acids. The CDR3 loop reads CASSPSEWRRSYNEQFF. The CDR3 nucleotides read TGCGCCAGCAGCCCCTCCGAGTGGAGACGCTCCTACAATGAGCAGTTCTTC.

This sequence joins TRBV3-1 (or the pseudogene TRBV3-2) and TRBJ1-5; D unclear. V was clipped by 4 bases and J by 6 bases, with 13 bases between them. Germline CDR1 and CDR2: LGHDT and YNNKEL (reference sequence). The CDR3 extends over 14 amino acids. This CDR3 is CASSPRSGGQPQHF. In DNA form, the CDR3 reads TGTGCCAGCAGCCCTAGGTCGGGTGGTCAGCCCCAGCATTTT.

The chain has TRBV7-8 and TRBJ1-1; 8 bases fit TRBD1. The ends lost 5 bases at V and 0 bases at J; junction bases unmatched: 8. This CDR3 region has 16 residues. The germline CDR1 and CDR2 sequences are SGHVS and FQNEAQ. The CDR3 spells CASSIGQGLVNTEAFF. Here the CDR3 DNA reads TGTGCCAGCAGCATAGGACAGGGTTTGGTGAACACTGAAGCTTTCTTT.

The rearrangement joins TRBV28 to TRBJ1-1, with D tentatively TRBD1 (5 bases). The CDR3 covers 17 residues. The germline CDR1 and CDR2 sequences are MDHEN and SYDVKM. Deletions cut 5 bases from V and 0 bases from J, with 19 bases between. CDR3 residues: CASSGGGAPLMNTEAFF. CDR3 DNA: TGTGCCAGCAGTGGGGGGGGTGCACCCTTAATGAACACTGAAGCTTTCTTT.

In DNA, the CDR3 is TGTGCCAGCAGCTTGCTGGGGGCGACCCCCTACAATGAGCAGTTCTTC. It encodes CASSLLGATPYNEQFF. This chain uses TRBV5-5 with TRBJ2-1, with D possibly being TRBD1 (6 bases). CDR1 is SGHKS, CDR2 YYEKEE, per germline (reference sequence). The CDR3 totals 16 residues. The V gene lost 1 base and the J gene lost 2 bases, with 13 bases spanning the gap.

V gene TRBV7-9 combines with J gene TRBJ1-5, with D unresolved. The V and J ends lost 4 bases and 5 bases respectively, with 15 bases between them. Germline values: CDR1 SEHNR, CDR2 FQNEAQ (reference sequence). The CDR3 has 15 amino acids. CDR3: CASSSDRERYQPQHF. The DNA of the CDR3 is TGTGCCAGCAGCTCTGATAGGGAGCGTTATCAGCCCCAGCATTTT.

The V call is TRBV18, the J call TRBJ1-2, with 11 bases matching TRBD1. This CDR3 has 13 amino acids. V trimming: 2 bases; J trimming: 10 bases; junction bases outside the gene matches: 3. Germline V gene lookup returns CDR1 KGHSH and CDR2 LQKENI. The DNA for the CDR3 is TGTGCCAGCTCACCAAGGGACAGGGGGTACTACACCTTC. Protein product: CASSPRDRGYYTF. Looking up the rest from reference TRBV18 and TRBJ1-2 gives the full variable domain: NAGVMQNPRHLVRRRGQEARLRCSPMKGHSHVYWYRQLPEEGLKFMVYLQKENIIDESGMPKERFSAEFPKEGPSILRIQQVVRGDSAAYFCASSPRDRGYYTFGSGTRLTVV.

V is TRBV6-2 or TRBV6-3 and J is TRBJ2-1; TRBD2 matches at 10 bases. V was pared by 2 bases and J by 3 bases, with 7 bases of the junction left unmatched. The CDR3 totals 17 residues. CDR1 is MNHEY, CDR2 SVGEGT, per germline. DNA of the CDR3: TGTGCCAGCAGTTACACCAGGACTAGCGGCCACTACAATGAGCAGTTCTTC. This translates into CASSYTRTSGHYNEQFF.

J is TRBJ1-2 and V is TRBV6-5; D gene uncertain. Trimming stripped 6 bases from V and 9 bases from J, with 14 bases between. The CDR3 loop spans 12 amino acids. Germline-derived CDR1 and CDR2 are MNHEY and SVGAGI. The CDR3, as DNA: TGTGCCAGCAGCAACCCCGCGGGGAGCTACACCTTC. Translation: CASSNPAGSYTF.

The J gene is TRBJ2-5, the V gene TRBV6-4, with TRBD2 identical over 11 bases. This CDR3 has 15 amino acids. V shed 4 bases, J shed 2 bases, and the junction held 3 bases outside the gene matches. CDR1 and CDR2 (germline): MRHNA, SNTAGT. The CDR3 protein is CASSVLAGEQETQYF. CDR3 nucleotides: TGTGCCAGCAGTGTACTAGCGGGAGAGCAAGAGACCCAGTACTTC.

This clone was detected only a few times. Here the CDR3 DNA reads TGTGCCAGACTCAACAGGTCTCAAGGAGAAGCTTTCTTT. As protein: CARLNRSQGEAFF. This chain links TRBV21-1 with TRBJ1-1; the tabulated D call, TRBD1, remains unverified against the DNA. TRBV21-1 is designated a pseudogene. The CDR3 is 13 residues long.

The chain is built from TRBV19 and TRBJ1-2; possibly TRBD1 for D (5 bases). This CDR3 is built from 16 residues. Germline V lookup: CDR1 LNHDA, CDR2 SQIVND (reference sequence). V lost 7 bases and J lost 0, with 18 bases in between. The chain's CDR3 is CASTPQVSIANYGYTF. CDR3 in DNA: TGTGCCAGTACCCCACAGGTCTCGATCGCTAACTATGGCTACACCTTC.

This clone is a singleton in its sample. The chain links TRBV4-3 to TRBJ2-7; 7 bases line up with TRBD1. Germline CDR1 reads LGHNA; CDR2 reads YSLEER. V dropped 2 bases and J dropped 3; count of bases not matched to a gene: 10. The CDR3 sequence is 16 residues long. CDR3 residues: CASSQSTGERLYEQYF. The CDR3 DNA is TGCGCCAGCAGCCAATCTACAGGGGAGAGACTCTACGAGCAGTACTTC.

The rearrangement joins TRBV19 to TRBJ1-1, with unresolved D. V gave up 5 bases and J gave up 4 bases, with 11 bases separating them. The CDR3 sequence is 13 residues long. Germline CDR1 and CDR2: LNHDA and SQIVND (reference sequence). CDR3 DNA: TGTGCCAGTAGTCCCGATTTGGCCACTGAAGCTTTCTTT. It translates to CASSPDLATEAFF.

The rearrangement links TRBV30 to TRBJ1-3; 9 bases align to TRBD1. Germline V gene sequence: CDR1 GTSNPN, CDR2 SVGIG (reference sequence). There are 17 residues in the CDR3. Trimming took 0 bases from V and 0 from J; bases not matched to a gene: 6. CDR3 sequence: CAWSVGTGLFSGNTIYF. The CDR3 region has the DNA TGTGCCTGGAGTGTAGGGACAGGGCTTTTCTCTGGAAACACCATATATTTT.